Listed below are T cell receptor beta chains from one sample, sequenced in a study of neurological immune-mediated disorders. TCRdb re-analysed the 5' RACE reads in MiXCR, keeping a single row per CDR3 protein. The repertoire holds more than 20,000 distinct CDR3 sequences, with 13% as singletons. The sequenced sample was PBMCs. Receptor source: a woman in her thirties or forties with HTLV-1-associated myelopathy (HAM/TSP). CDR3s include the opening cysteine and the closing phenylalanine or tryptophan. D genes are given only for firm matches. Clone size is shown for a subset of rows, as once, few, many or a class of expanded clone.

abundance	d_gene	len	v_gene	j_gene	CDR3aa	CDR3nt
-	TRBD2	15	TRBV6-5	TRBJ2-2	CASSGRRGGPWELFF	TGTGCCAGTAGTGGACGGAGGGGAGGGCCCTGGGAGCTGTTTTTT
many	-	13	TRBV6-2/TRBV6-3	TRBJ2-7	CASSSTRGREQYF	TGTGCCAGCAGCTCAACCCGGGGGAGGGAGCAGTACTTC
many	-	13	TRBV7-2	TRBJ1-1	CASSLDPGELAFF	TGTGCCAGCAGCTTAGATCCCGGGGAGTTGGCTTTCTTT
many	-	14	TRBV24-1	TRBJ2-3	CATRGTASTDTQYF	TGTGCCACCAGAGGGACGGCTAGCACAGATACGCAGTATTTT
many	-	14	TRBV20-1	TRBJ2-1	CSDTRTGGDNEQFF	TGCAGTGATACTAGGACAGGAGGGGACAATGAGCAGTTCTTC
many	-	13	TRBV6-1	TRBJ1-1	CASSEGQRVKAFF	TGTGCCAGCAGTGAAGGACAGCGGGTGAAAGCTTTCTTT
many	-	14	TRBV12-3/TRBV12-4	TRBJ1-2	CASSFSRANYGYTF	TGTGCCAGCAGTTTTTCCAGAGCTAACTATGGCTACACCTTC
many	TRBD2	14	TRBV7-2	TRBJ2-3	CASSGTSGSDTQYF	TGTGCCAGCAGTGGGACTAGCGGTTCAGATACGCAGTATTTT
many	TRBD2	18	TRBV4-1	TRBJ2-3	CASSQDRASGGPGDTQYF	TGCGCCAGCAGCCAAGATAGGGCTAGCGGGGGGCCGGGGGATACGCAGTATTTT
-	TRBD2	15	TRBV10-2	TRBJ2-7	CASSNIVGGTNEQYF	TGCGCCAGCAGTAATATCGTGGGGGGGACCAACGAGCAGTACTTC
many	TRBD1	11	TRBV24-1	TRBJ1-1	CATSGQGFAFF	TGTGCCACCAGCGGACAGGGTTTCGCTTTCTTT
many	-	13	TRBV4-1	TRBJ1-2	CASSHYLPDGYTF	TGCGCCAGCAGCCATTACCTACCGGATGGCTACACCTTC
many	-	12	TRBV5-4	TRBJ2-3	CASSLFLDTQYF	TGTGCCAGCAGCTTGTTTCTAGATACGCAGTATTTT
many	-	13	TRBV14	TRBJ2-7	CASSLNSYYEQYF	TGTGCCAGCAGCCTTAACAGTTACTACGAGCAGTACTTC
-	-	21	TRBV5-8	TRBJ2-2	CASSFYICSAFDRVSTGELFF	-
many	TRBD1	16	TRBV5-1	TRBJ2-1	CASSSDRVKSYNEQFF	TGCGCCAGCAGCTCGGACAGGGTTAAGTCCTACAATGAGCAGTTCTTC
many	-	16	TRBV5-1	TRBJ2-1	CASSAPSILRSHEQFF	TGCGCCAGCAGCGCCCCCTCAATCCTTCGAAGTCATGAGCAGTTCTTC
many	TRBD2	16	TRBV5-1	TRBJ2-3	CASSFSGLAGTDTQYF	TGCGCCAGCAGCTTTTCGGGGCTAGCGGGGACAGATACGCAGTATTTT
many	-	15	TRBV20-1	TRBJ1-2	CSARDGGGRSRGYTF	TGCAGTGCTAGAGATGGGGGGGGGCGGTCACGGGGCTACACCTTC
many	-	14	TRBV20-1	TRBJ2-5	CSATHGQGLETQYF	TGCAGTGCTACACACGGGCAGGGTTTGGAGACCCAGTACTTC
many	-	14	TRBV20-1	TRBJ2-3	CSASQEASTDTQYF	TGCAGTGCTAGTCAGGAAGCTAGCACAGATACGCAGTATTTT
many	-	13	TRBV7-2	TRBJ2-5	CASSLATQETQYF	TGTGCCAGCAGCTTAGCGACCCAAGAGACCCAGTACTTC
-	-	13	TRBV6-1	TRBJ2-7	CASSEGGSGEQYF	TGTGCCAGCAGTGAAGGTGGGTCGGGCGAGCAGTACTTC
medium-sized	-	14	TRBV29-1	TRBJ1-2	CSVGRTESIGGYTF	TGCAGCGTGGGCCGGACAGAGTCGATCGGGGGCTACACCTTC
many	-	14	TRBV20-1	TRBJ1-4	CSARDLREGEKLFF	TGCAGTGCTAGAGATCTCAGGGAGGGGGAAAAACTGTTTTTT
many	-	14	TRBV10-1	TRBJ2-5	CASSASGAQETQYF	TGCGCCAGCAGTGCCTCGGGGGCTCAAGAGACCCAGTACTTC
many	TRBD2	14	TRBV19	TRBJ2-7	CASSTSGGSYEQYF	TGTGCCAGTAGTACTAGCGGGGGTTCCTACGAGCAGTACTTC
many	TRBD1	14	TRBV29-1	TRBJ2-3	CSVALTGDTDTQYF	TGCAGCGTTGCCCTCACAGGGGACACAGATACGCAGTATTTT
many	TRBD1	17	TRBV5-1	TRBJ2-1	CASSAGTGVSSYNEQFF	TGCGCCAGCAGCGCCGGGACAGGGGTCAGCTCCTACAATGAGCAGTTCTTC
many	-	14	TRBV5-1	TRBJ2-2	CASSQQGLTGELFF	TGCGCCAGCAGCCAACAGGGCCTTACCGGGGAGCTGTTTTTT
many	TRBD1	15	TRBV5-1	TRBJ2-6	CASSSQGAGTNVLTF	TGCGCCAGCAGCTCCCAGGGGGCTGGGACCAACGTCCTGACTTTC
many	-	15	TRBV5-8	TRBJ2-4	CASSPRLIAKNIQYF	TGTGCCAGCAGCCCCCGACTGATAGCCAAAAACATTCAGTACTTC
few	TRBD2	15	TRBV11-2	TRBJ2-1	CASSLSRGGRNEQFF	TGTGCCAGCAGCTTATCACGGGGGGGCCGGAATGAGCAGTTCTTC
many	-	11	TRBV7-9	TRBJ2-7	CASSSHYEQYF	TGTGCCAGCAGCTCACATTACGAGCAGTACTTC
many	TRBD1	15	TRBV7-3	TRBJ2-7	CASSFTGTGGNEQYF	TGTGCCAGCAGCTTTACCGGGACAGGGGGCAACGAGCAGTACTTC
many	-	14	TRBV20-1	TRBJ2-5	CSARVTGLQETQYF	TGCAGTGCTAGAGTTACAGGCTTGCAAGAGACCCAGTACTTC
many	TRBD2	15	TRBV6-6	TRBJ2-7	CASSYSGSGTYEQYF	TGTGCCAGCAGTTACTCGGGTAGCGGGACCTACGAGCAGTACTTC
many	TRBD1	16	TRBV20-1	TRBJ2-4	CSARVRTGAAKNIQYF	TGCAGTGCTAGAGTCCGGACAGGCGCGGCCAAAAACATTCAGTACTTC
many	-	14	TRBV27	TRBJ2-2	CASKPQGGTGELFF	TGTGCCAGCAAACCACAGGGAGGCACCGGGGAGCTGTTTTTT
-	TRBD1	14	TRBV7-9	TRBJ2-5	CASPWQGVIGTQYF	TGTGCCAGCCCCTGGCAGGGGGTTATTGGGACCCAGTACTTC
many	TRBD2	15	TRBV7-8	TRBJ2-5	CASSLAWTRKETQYF	TGTGCCAGCAGCTTAGCGTGGACTAGGAAAGAGACCCAGTACTTC
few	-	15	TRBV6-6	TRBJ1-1	CASSYSGSMNTEAFF	TGTGCCAGCAGTTACTCGGGCAGTATGAACACTGAAGCTTTCTTT
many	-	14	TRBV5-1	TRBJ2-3	CASSDLSSTDTQYF	TGCGCCAGCAGCGACTTATCTAGCACAGATACGCAGTATTTT
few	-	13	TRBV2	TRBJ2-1	CASSEGQNNEQFF	TGTGCCAGCAGTGAAGGGCAGAACAATGAGCAGTTCTTC
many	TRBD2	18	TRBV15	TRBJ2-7	CATSRGGAGVREAYEQYF	TGTGCCACCAGCAGAGGAGGGGCCGGCGTGCGGGAGGCCTACGAGCAGTACTTC
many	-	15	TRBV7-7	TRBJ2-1	CASSLAGSSYNEQFF	TGTGCCAGCAGCTTAGCCGGGAGCTCCTACAATGAGCAGTTCTTC
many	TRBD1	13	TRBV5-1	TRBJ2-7	CASSLGTGGPAYF	TGCGCCAGCAGCTTGGGGACAGGGGGACCAGCGTACTTC
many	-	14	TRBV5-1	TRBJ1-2	CASSRGRGMDGYTF	TGCGCCAGCAGCCGCGGTAGGGGAATGGATGGCTACACCTTC
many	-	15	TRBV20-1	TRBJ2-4	CSAGGGAWAKNIQYF	TGCAGTGCCGGCGGAGGAGCTTGGGCCAAAAACATTCAGTACTTC
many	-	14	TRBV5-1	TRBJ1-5	CASSPGQNNQPQHF	TGCGCCAGCAGCCCTGGACAGAATAATCAGCCCCAGCATTTT
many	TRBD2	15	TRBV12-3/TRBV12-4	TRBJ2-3	CASSLAGGAGDTQYF	TGTGCCAGCAGTTTAGCCGGGGGGGCGGGGGATACGCAGTATTTT
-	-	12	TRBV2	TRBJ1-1	CASSDDRAEAFF	TGTGCCAGCAGTGATGACCGGGCTGAAGCTTTCTTT
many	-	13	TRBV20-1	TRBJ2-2	CSAPTANTGELFF	TGCAGTGCACCGACAGCGAACACCGGGGAGCTGTTTTTT
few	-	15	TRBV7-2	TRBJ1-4	CASSHYWVGNEKLFF	TGTGCCAGCAGCCACTACTGGGTTGGTAATGAAAAACTGTTTTTT
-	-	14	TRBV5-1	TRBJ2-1	CASSLSGSYNEQFF	TGCGCCAGCAGCCTTAGCGGCTCCTACAATGAGCAGTTCTTC
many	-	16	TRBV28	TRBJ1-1	CASSSHPWTANTEAFF	TGTGCCAGCAGTTCCCACCCTTGGACAGCGAACACTGAAGCTTTCTTT
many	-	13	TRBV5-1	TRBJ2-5	CASGRTREETQYF	TGCGCCAGCGGTCGAACCAGGGAGGAGACCCAGTACTTC
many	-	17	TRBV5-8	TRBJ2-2	CASSLARTHTNTGELFF	TGTGCCAGCAGCTTGGCCAGGACCCACACGAACACCGGGGAGCTGTTTTTT
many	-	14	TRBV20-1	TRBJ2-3	CSASENWGSNTQYF	TGCAGTGCTAGTGAAAATTGGGGGTCAAATACGCAGTATTTT
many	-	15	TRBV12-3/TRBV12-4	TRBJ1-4	CASSLDGGSNEKLFF	TGTGCCAGCAGTTTAGATGGGGGATCTAATGAAAAACTGTTTTTT